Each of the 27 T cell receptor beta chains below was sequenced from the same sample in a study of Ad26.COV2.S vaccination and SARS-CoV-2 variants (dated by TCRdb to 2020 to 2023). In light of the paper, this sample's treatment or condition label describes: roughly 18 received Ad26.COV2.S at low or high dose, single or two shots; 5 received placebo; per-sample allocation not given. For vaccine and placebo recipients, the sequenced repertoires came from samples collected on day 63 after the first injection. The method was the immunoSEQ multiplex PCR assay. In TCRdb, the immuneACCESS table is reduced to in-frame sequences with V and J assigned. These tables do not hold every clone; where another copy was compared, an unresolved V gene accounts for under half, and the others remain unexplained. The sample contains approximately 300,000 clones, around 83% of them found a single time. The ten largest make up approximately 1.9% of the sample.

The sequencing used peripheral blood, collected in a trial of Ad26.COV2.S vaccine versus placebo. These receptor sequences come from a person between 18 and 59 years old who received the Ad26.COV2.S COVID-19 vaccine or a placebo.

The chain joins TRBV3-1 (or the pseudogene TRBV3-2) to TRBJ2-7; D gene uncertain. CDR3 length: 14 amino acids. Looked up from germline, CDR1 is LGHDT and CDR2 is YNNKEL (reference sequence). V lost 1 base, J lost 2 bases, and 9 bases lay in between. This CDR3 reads CASSQGIPAYEQYF. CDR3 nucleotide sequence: TGTGCCAGCAGCCAAGGCATCCCGGCCTACGAGCAGTACTTC.

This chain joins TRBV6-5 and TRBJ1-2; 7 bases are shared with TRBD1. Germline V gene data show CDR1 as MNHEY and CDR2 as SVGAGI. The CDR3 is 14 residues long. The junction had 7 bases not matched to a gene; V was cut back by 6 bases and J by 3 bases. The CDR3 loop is CASRQRDSYYGYTF. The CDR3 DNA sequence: TGTGCCAGCAGGCAACGGGACAGTTACTATGGCTACACCTTC.

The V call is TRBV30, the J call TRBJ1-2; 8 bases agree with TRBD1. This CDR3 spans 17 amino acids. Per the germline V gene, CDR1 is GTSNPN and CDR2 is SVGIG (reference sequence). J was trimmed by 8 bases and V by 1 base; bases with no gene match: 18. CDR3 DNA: TGTGCCTGGAGTGGGACAGGGAATGGTCCCGGGGTGCAGGGCTACACCTTC. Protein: CAWSGTGNGPGVQGYTF.

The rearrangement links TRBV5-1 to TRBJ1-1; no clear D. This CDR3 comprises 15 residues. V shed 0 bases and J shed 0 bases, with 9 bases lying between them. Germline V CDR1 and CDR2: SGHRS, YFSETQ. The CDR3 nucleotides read TGCGCCAGCAGCTTGGCAGTTCGGATGAACACTGAAGCTTTCTTT. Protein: CASSLAVRMNTEAFF. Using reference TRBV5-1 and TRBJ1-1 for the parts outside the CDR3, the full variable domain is KAGVTQTPRYLIKTRGQQVTLSCSPISGHRSVSWYQQTPGQGLQFLFEYFSETQRNKGNFPGRFSGRQFSNSRSEMNVSTLELGDSALYLCASSLAVRMNTEAFFGQGTRLTVV.

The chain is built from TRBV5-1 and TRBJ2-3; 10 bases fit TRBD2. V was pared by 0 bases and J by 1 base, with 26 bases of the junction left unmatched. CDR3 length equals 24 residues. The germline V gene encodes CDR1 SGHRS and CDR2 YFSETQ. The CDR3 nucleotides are TGCGCCAGCAGCTTGGCTTTGGACAGGGAAGGACTAGCGGACACATTTGTTGGCACAGATACGCAGTATTTT. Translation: CASSLALDREGLADTFVGTDTQYF.

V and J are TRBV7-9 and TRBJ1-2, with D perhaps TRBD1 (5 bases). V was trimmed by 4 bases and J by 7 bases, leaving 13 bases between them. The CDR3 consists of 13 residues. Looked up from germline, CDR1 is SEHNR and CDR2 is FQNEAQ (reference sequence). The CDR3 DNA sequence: TGTGCCAGCAGCTCCCCAGGGACGGGTGGCTACACCTTC. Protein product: CASSSPGTGGYTF.

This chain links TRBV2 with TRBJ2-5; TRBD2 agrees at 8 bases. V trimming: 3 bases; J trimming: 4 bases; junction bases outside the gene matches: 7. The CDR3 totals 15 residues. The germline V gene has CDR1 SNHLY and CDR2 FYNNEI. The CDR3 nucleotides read TGTGCCAGCAGTGACACGGGGGGGCCCGTAGAGACCCAGTACTTC. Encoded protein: CASSDTGGPVETQYF.

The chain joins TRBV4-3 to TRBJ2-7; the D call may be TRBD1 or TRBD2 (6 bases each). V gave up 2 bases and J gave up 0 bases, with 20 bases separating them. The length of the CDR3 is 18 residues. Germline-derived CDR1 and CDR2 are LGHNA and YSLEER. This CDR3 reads CASSQPPGAPDRSYEQYF. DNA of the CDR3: TGCGCCAGCAGCCAACCCCCGGGGGCCCCCGACCGCTCCTACGAGCAGTACTTC.

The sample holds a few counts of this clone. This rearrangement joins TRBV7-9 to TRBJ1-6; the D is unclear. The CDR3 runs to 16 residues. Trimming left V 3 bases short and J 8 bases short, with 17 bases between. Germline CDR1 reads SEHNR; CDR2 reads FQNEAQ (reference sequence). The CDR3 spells CASSFFGVRRDSPLHF. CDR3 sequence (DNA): TGTGCCAGCAGCTTTTTCGGAGTCCGGAGGGATTCACCCCTCCACTTT. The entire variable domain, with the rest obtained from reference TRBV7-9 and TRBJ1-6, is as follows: DTGVSQNPRHKITKRGQNVTFRCDPISEHNRLYWYRQTLGQGPEFLTYFQNEAQLEKSRLLSDRFSAERPKGSFSTLEIQRTEQGDSAMYLCASSFFGVRRDSPLHFGNGTRLTVT.

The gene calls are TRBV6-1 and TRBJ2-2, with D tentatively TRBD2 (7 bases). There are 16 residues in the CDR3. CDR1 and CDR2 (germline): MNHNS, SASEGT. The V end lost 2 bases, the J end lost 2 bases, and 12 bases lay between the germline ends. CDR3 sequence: CASSEPRGANTGELFF. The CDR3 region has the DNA TGTGCCAGCAGTGAACCCCGGGGGGCTAACACCGGGGAGCTGTTTTTT.

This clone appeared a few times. CDR3 nucleotide sequence: TGCAGCGTCTCCCAGAACACTGAAGCTTTCTTT. It codes for CSVSQNTEAFF. This chain joins TRBV29-1 and TRBJ1-1; the D is unclear. Trimming removed 6 bases at V and 1 base at J, with 6 bases between. Germline V gives CDR1 SQVTM, CDR2 ANQGSEA. The CDR3 sequence is 11 residues long. Supplemented by reference TRBV29-1 and TRBJ1-1, the full variable domain reads SAVISQKPSRDICQRGTSLTIQCQVDSQVTMMFWYRQQPGQSLTLIATANQGSEATYESGFVIDKFPISRPNLTFSTLTVSNMSPEDSSIYLCSVSQNTEAFFGQGTRLTVV.

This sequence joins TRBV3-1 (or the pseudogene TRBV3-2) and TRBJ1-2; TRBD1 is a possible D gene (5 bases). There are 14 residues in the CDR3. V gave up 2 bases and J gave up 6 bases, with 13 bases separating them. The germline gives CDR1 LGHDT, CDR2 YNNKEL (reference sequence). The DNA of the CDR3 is TGTGCCAGCAGCCAATTGGACGGGGCCCATGGCTACACCTTC. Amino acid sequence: CASSQLDGAHGYTF.

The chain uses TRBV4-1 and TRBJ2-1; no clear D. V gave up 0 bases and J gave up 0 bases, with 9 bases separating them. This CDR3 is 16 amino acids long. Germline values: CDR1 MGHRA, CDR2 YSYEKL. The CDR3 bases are TGCGCCAGCAGCCAAGATAGGGTTGGCTCCTACAATGAGCAGTTCTTC. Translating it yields CASSQDRVGSYNEQFF.

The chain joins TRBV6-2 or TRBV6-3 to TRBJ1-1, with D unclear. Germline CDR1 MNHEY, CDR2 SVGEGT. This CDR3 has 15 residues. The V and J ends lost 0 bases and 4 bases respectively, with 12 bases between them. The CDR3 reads CASSYSGLVGTEAFF. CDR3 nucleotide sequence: TGTGCCAGCAGTTACTCAGGGTTGGTGGGCACTGAAGCTTTCTTT.

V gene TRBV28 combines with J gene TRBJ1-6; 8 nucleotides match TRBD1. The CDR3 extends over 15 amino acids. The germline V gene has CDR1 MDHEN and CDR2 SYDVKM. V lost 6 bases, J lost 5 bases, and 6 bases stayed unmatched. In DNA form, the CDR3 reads TGTGCCAGCAGCCCCTCGGACAGGGATAATTCACCCCTCCACTTT. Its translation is CASSPSDRDNSPLHF.

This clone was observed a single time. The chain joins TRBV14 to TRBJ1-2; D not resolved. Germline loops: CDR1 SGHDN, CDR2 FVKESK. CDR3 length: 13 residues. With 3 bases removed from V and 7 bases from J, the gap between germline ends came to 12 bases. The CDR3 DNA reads TGTGCCAGCAGCCATGGAAGGCTTTCTGGCTACACCTTC. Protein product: CASSHGRLSGYTF.

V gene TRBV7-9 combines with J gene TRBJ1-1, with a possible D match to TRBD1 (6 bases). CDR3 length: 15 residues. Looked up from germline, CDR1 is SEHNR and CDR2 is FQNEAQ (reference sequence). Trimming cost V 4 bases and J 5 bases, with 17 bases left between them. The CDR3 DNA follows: TGTGCCAGCAGCTCTGGGGGCGGTCCCGGGACTGAAGCTTTCTTT. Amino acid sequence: CASSSGGGPGTEAFF.

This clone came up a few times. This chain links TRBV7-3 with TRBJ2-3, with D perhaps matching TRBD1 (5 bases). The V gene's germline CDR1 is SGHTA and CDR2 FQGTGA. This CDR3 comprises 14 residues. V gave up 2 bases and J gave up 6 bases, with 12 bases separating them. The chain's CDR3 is CASSLDGRGDTQYF. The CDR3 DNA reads TGTGCCAGCAGCTTAGACGGAAGGGGCGATACGCAGTATTTT.

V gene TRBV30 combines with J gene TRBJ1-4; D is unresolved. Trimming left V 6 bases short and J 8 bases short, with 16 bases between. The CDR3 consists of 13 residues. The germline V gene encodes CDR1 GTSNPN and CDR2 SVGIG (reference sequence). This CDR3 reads CACGGPAGEKLFF. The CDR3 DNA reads TGTGCCTGTGGAGGCCCGGCAGGCGAAAAACTGTTTTTT.

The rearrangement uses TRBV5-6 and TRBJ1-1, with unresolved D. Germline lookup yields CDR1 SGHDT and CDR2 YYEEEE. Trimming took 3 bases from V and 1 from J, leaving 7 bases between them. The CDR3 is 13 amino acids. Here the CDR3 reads CASSSRRNTEAFF. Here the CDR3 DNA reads TGTGCCAGCAGCTCGCGGCGGAACACTGAAGCTTTCTTT.

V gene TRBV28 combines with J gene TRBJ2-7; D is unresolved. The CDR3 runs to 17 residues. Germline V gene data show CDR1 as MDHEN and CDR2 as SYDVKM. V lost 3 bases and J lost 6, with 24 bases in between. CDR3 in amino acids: CASSLNPLSYPLSEQYF. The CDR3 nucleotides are TGTGCCAGCAGTTTGAACCCGCTATCATACCCCCTCAGCGAGCAGTACTTC.

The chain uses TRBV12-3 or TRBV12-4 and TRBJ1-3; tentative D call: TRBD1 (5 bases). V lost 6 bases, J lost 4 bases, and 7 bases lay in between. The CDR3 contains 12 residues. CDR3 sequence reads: CASSRQGNTIYF. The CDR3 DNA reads TGTGCCAGCAGCAGACAGGGAAACACCATATATTTT.

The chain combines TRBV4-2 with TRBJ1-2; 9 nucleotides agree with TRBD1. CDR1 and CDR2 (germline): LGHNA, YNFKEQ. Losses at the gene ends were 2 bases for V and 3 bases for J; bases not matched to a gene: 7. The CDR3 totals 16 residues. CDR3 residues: CASSQRGQGADYGYTF. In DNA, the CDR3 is TGTGCCAGCAGCCAACGGGGACAGGGTGCCGACTATGGCTACACCTTC.

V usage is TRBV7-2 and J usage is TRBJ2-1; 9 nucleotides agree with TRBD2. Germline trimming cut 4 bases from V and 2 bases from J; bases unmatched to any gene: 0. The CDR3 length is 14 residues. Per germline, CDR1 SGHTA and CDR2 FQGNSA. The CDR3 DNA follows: TGTGCCAGCAGCTCTAGCGGGACCTACAATGAGCAGTTCTTC. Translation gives CASSSSGTYNEQFF.

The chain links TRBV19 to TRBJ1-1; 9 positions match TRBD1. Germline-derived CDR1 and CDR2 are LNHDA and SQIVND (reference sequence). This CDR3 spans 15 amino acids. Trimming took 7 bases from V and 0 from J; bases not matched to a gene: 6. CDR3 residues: CASIDRGSMNTEAFF. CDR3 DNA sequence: TGTGCCAGTATAGACAGGGGGTCAATGAACACTGAAGCTTTCTTT.

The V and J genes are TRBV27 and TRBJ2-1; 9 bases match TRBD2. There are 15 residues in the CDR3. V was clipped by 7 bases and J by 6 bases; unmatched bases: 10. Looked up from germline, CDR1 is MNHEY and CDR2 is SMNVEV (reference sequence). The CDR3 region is CASTDSGLACNEQFF. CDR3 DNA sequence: TGTGCCAGCACTGACTCGGGACTAGCTTGCAATGAGCAGTTCTTC.

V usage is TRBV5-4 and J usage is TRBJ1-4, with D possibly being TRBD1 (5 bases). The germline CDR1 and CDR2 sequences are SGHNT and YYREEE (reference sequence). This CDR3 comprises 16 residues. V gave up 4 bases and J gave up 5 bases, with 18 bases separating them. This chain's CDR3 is CASSTPRDGRNEKLFF. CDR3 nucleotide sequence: TGTGCCAGCAGCACGCCCCGGGACGGGAGGAATGAAAAACTGTTTTTT.